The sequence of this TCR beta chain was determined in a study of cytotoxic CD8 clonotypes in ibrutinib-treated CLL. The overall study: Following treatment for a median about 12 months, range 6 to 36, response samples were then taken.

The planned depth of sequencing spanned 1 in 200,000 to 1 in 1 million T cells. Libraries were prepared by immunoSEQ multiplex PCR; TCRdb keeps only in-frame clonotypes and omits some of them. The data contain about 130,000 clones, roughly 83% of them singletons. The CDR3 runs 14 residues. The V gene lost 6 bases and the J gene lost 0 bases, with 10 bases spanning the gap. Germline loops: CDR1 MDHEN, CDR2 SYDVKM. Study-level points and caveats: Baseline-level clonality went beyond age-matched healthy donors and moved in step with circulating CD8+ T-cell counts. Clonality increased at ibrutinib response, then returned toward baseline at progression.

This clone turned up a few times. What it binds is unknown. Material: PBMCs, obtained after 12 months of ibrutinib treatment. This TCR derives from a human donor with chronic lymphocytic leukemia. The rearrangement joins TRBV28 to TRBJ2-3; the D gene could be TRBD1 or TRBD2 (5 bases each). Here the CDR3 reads CASSRGTSTDTQYF. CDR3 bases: TGTGCCAGCAGCCGGGGCACTAGCACAGATACGCAGTATTTT.